The 10 T cell receptor beta chains given below trace back to one sample, sequenced in a study of T cells in Graves' hyperthyroidism and ophthalmopathy. Authors of the study amplified TCR beta CDR3 regions from RNA transcripts. The HTBI primer set was used in a first-round RT-PCR of the TCR CDR3. TCRdb reprocessed the multiplex PCR reads with MiXCR, giving one entry per CDR3 protein. In the table there are some 440,000 distinct CDR3 sequences, 15% to 17% of which are singletons. Sequencing was performed on blood. Receptors were obtained from a woman aged 18-35 years with Graves' hyperthyroidism.

There are many counts of this clonotype. This rearrangement joins TRBV18 to TRBJ2-2; the D is unclear. CDR1 KGHSH and CDR2 LQKENI come from the germline V gene. This CDR3 has 15 residues. Trimming left V 0 bases short and J 0 bases short, with 5 bases between. The CDR3: CASSPPRTNTGELFF. The CDR3 nucleotides are TGTGCCAGCTCACCACCGCGCACGAACACCGGGGAGCTGTTTTTT. Full variable domain (missing parts from reference TRBV18 and TRBJ2-2): NAGVMQNPRHLVRRRGQEARLRCSPMKGHSHVYWYRQLPEEGLKFMVYLQKENIIDESGMPKERFSAEFPKEGPSILRIQQVVRGDSAAYFCASSPPRTNTGELFFGEGSRLTVL.

V gene TRBV24-1 combines with J gene TRBJ2-5; 8 bases are a match to TRBD2. In germline, CDR1 is KGHDR, CDR2 SFDVKD. This CDR3 is 18 amino acids long. Unmatched junction bases numbered 12, after V lost 2 bases and J lost 2 bases. The CDR3 bases are TGTGCCACCAGTGATTCGTCATTGAGCGGGAGTGAACAAGAGACCCAGTACTTC. Its protein is CATSDSSLSGSEQETQYF.

This chain's CDR3 is CASSPGDREWVEQYF. The CDR3 coding sequence is TGCGCCAGCAGCCCTGGGGACAGGGAATGGGTCGAGCAGTACTTC. The V call is TRBV5-1, the J call TRBJ2-7; 9 bases line up with TRBD1. J was trimmed by 6 bases and V by 4 bases; bases with no gene match: 11. The CDR3 spans 15 residues. Germline CDR1 reads SGHRS; CDR2 reads YFSETQ.

This clonotype has at least ten counts. The J gene is TRBJ1-6, the V gene TRBV20-1; D not resolved. This CDR3 has 14 residues. V lost 2 bases, J lost 10 bases, and 15 bases lay in between. The germline CDR1 and CDR2 sequences are DFQATT and SNEGSKA (reference sequence). Written as DNA, the CDR3 is TGCAGTGCTAGACAGGCAGTCAGCGGCTCACCCCTCCACTTT. Translating it yields CSARQAVSGSPLHF.

This clonotype was counted ten times or more. J is TRBJ2-7 and V is TRBV10-3; the match to TRBD2 covers 7 bases. CDR1 and CDR2 (germline): ENHRY, SYGVKD. This CDR3 is 12 amino acids long. V gave up 2 bases and J gave up 7 bases; unmatched junction bases: 2. The CDR3 nucleotides are TGTGCCATCAGTGAGCGGCGGGAGGAGCAGTACTTC. Amino acids: CAISERREEQYF.

The V call is TRBV6-1, the J call TRBJ2-1; perhaps TRBD1 as D (6 bases). The germline V gene has CDR1 MNHNS and CDR2 SASEGT. The V and J ends lost 5 bases and 11 bases respectively, with 13 bases between them. This CDR3 has 12 residues. The CDR3: CASSNPQGKQFF. The CDR3 nucleotides read TGTGCCAGCAGTAATCCACAGGGTAAGCAGTTCTTC.

The table lists this clonotype with many counts. V usage is TRBV20-1 and J usage is TRBJ1-1; no firm D call. V was pared by 5 bases and J by 6 bases, with 19 bases between. The V gene's germline CDR1 is DFQATT and CDR2 SNEGSKA (reference sequence). The CDR3 sequence is 14 residues long. The CDR3 nucleotides read TGCAGTGCTTCCCCTTCGATTGGGGTAGCTGAAGCTTTCTTT. Translated: CSASPSIGVAEAFF.

This clonotype was seen many times. CDR3 sequence: CASSFGVSGNQPQHF. The CDR3 DNA is TGTGCCAGCAGTTTCGGGGTATCGGGCAATCAGCCCCAGCATTTT. The chain carries TRBV6-2 or TRBV6-3 and TRBJ1-5; D ambiguous. This CDR3 spans 15 amino acids. Trimming removed 4 bases at V and 2 bases at J, with 12 bases between. The germline gives CDR1 MNHEY, CDR2 SVGEGT.

This clonotype was counted between two and nine times. The V gene is TRBV20-1, the J gene TRBJ2-2; 7 bases line up with TRBD2. V was pared by 6 bases and J by 2 bases, with 12 bases of the junction left unmatched. This CDR3 comprises 16 residues. Per the germline V gene, CDR1 is DFQATT and CDR2 is SNEGSKA (reference sequence). The chain's CDR3 is CSATPPGGLNTGELFF. CDR3 coding DNA: TGCAGTGCGACCCCTCCGGGAGGACTTAACACCGGGGAGCTGTTTTTT.

V gene TRBV6-1 combines with J gene TRBJ2-2, with 8 bases matching TRBD1. The germline gives CDR1 MNHNS, CDR2 SASEGT. The V and J ends lost 6 bases and 1 base, in that order; junction bases with no gene match: 7. The CDR3 covers 16 residues. The CDR3 is CASSLTGTGNTGELFF. The CDR3 region has the DNA TGTGCCAGCAGCTTGACCGGGACAGGGAACACCGGGGAGCTGTTTTTT.